This TCR beta chain appears in the sequencing data of a study of cytomegalovirus exposure and HLA in healthy donors. Study observations and caveats: A missense DCLRE1C variant was associated with V- and J-gene trimming of TCR beta chains in a later analysis, and an independent cohort replicated the association.

With 60 Vbeta and 13 Jbeta primers, the PCR was carried out. Produced via immunoSEQ multiplex PCR; TCRdb's table is partial and in-frame only. The data contain around 130,000 clones, about three quarters of them seen just once; the ten biggest clones take up 1.5% to 2%. A remark on this clone: The antigen remains unidentified.

CDR1 is LGHNA and CDR2 is YSLEER in the germline V gene. The CDR3 contains 15 residues. Trimming cost V 0 bases and J 5 bases; bases outside gene matches: 5. Samples came from healthy bone marrow donors. The clonotype originates from a man in his forties in good health and CMV-seronegative. Sequencing was performed on PBMCs. The chain uses TRBV4-3 and TRBJ2-7, with TRBD2 matching 9 bases. The CDR3 nucleotides read TGCGCCAGCAGCCAAGAGGCGGGGGGGAGGAACGAGCAGTACTTC. Protein: CASSQEAGGRNEQYF.